This T cell receptor beta chain came from a study of blood T cell repertoires in COVID-19. On the study more broadly: Acute and convalescent COVID-19 samples came from the United States, Italy and Spain. The analysed material was cDNA or gDNA that came from T cells, B-cell-depleted T cells, or PBMCs.

Study processing details: Reference gene primers were amplified, and this amplification served to estimate nucleated cell counts. TCRdb's table, derived via immunoSEQ multiplex PCR, lists solely in-frame clones and lacks some. The V and J calls and the clone size are those of that table, but D and trimming were determined from the DNA. The sample yields about 190,000 clones, less than 85% seen once. The junction had 5 bases not matched to a gene; V was cut back by 2 bases and J by 7 bases. This CDR3 is built from 14 residues. Per the germline V gene, CDR1 is GTSNPN and CDR2 is SVGIG (reference sequence).

V gene TRBV30 combines with J gene TRBJ1-4; 9 bases agree with TRBD1. Sequencing was done on a sample of peripheral blood. The receptor comes from a woman between 50 and 59 years old with acute or convalescent COVID-19. CDR3 DNA sequence: TGTGCCTGGAGTAGTTGGGACAGGGCTGAAAAACTGTTTTTT. Its protein is CAWSSWDRAEKLFF. The variable domain in full, completed from reference TRBV30 and TRBJ1-4, reads SQTIHQWPATLVQPVGSPLSLECTVEGTSNPNLYWYRQAAGRGLQLLFYSVGIGQISSEVPQNLSASRPQDRQFILSSKKLLLSDSGFYLCAWSSWDRAEKLFFGSGTQLSVL.